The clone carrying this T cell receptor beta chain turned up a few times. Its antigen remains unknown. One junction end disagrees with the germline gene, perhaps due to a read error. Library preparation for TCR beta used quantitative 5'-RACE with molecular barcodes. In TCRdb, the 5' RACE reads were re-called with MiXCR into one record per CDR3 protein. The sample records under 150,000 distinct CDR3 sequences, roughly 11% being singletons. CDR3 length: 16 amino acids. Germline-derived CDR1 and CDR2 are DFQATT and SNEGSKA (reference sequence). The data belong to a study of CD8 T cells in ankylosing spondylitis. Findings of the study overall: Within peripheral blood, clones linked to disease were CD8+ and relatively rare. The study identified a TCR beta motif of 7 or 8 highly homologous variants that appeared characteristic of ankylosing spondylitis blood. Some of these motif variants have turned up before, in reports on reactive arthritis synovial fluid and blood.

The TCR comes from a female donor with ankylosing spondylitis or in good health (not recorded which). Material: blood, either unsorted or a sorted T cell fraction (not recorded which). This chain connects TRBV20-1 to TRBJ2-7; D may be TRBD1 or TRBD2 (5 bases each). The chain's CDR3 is CCARDFFDGATYEQYF. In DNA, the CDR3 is TGCTGTGCTAGAGATTTCTTCGACGGGGCCACCTACGAGCAGTACTTC.